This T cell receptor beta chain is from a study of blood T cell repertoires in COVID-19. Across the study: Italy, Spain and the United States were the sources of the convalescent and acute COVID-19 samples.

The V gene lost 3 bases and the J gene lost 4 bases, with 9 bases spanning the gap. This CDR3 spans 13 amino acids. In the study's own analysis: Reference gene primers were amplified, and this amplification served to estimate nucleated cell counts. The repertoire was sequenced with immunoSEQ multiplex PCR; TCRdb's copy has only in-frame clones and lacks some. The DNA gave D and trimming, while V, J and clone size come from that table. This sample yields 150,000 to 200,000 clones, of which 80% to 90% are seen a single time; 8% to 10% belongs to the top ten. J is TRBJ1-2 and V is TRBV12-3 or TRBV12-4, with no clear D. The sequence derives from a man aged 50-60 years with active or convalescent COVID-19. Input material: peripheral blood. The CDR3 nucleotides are TGTGCCAGCAGTTTTGGCCGATTCTATGGCTACACCTTC. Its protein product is CASSFGRFYGYTF.